Below are 24 T cell receptor beta chains sequenced from a single sample in a study of Ad26.COV2.S vaccination and SARS-CoV-2 variants. Regarding treatment: roughly 18 received Ad26.COV2.S at low or high dose, single or two shots; about 5 received placebo; per-sample allocation not given. Sampling occurred on day 63 after the first vaccine or placebo injection. The data were produced by immunoSEQ multiplex PCR, yet TCRdb's version contains in-frame clones alone and is incomplete. This sample has around 450,000 clones; roughly 87% occur once, and the top ten carry more than 3.5%. The material was peripheral blood, obtained in a trial of Ad26.COV2.S vaccine versus placebo. These receptors were taken from a person between 18 and 65 years old who received the Ad26.COV2.S COVID-19 vaccine or a placebo.

The rearrangement links TRBV12-3 or TRBV12-4 to TRBJ2-7; TRBD1 aligns across 7 bases. Trimming cost V 8 bases and J 5 bases; bases outside gene matches: 3. The CDR3 is 11 residues long. The CDR3 region has the DNA TGTGCCAGCTCTACAGGGGACGAGCAGTACTTC. This translates into CASSTGDEQYF.

CDR3: CASSLTGGRNQPQHF. DNA for the CDR3: TGTGCCAGTAGTCTGACAGGGGGCCGAAATCAGCCCCAGCATTTT. The chain has TRBV19 and TRBJ1-5; 10 nucleotides align to TRBD1. This CDR3 is 15 amino acids long. Looked up from germline, CDR1 is LNHDA and CDR2 is SQIVND (reference sequence). Germline trimming cut 5 bases from V and 4 bases from J; bases unmatched to any gene: 5.

The chain couples TRBV15 to TRBJ1-5; 10 bases align to TRBD1. CDR1 LNHNV and CDR2 YYDKDF come from the germline V gene (reference sequence). Unmatched junction bases numbered 8, after V lost 5 bases and J lost 7 bases. The CDR3 runs to 15 residues. CDR3 nucleotide sequence: TGTGCCACCAGCCAACGACAGGGGGCAGGACAGCCCCAGCATTTT. This encodes CATSQRQGAGQPQHF. Full variable domain (outside the CDR3, taken from reference TRBV15 and TRBJ1-5): DAMVIQNPRYQVTQFGKPVTLSCSQTLNHNVMYWYQQKSSQAPKLLFHYYDKDFNNEADTPDNFQSRRPNTSFCFLDIRSPGLGDTAMYLCATSQRQGAGQPQHFGDGTRLSIL.

Regarding this clone: The same CDR3 is also encoded by other DNA sequences in this sample. J is TRBJ1-1 and V is TRBV14; D possibly corresponds to TRBD1 (6 bases). The germline V and J ends were trimmed by 6 bases and 0 bases, with 8 bases remaining between them. The CDR3 spans 13 residues. The germline CDR1 and CDR2 sequences are SGHDN and FVKESK. The CDR3 sequence: CASSQGMNTEAFF. CDR3 DNA sequence: TGTGCCAGCAGTCAGGGGATGAACACTGAAGCTTTCTTT. The full variable domain, rest sourced from reference TRBV14 and TRBJ1-1, is EAGVTQFPSHSVIEKGQTVTLRCDPISGHDNLYWYRRVMGKEIKFLLHFVKESKQDESGMPNNRFLAERTGGTYSTLKVQPAELEDSGVYFCASSQGMNTEAFFGQGTRLTVV.

The chain joins TRBV18 to TRBJ1-3; the D gene is possibly TRBD1 (5 bases). Trimming removed 3 bases from V and 0 bases from J, with 18 bases in between. There are 18 residues in the CDR3. CDR1 KGHSH and CDR2 LQKENI come from the germline V gene. The CDR3, as DNA: TGTGCCAGCTCACCCCGAAGACAGTTTAAAAGCTCTGGAAACACCATATATTTT. Residues: CASSPRRQFKSSGNTIYF.

The chain combines TRBV9 with TRBJ1-4; 7 bases fit TRBD1. The CDR3 is 15 residues long. V lost 3 bases to trimming and J lost 2 bases; unmatched junction nucleotides: 4. Germline V gene data show CDR1 as SGDLS and CDR2 as YYNGEE. Here the CDR3 reads CASSATGWTNEKLFF. The CDR3 DNA is TGTGCCAGCAGCGCGACAGGGTGGACTAATGAAAAACTGTTTTTT.

The chain carries TRBV4-2 and TRBJ2-2, with TRBD2 as a possible D gene (6 bases). Germline lookup yields CDR1 LGHNA and CDR2 YNFKEQ. V lost 1 base to trimming and J lost 0 bases, with 9 bases between them. The CDR3 covers 16 residues. CDR3 sequence (DNA): TGTGCCAGCAGCCAAGTTAGCGGTACGAACACCGGGGAGCTGTTTTTT. Translated, it gives CASSQVSGTNTGELFF.

V and J are TRBV18 and TRBJ2-2; D remains unclear. The CDR3 sequence is 13 residues long. Germline assignment: CDR1 KGHSH and CDR2 LQKENI. V gave up 4 bases and J gave up 5 bases, with 8 bases separating them. The CDR3 reads CASSRDGTGELFF. The DNA for the CDR3 is TGTGCCAGCTCACGAGACGGAACCGGGGAGCTGTTTTTT. The variable domain in full, with the rest retrieved from reference TRBV18 and TRBJ2-2, is NAGVMQNPRHLVRRRGQEARLRCSPMKGHSHVYWYRQLPEEGLKFMVYLQKENIIDESGMPKERFSAEFPKEGPSILRIQQVVRGDSAAYFCASSRDGTGELFFGEGSRLTVL.

The V gene is TRBV30, the J gene TRBJ2-7, with 9 bases identical to TRBD1. Germline CDR1 GTSNPN, CDR2 SVGIG (reference sequence). The CDR3 length is 12 residues. V lost 2 bases to trimming and J lost 5 bases; unmatched junction nucleotides: 1. The CDR3 is CAWSRDRDEQYF. The CDR3, as DNA: TGTGCCTGGAGTAGGGACAGGGACGAGCAGTACTTC.

CDR3 in amino acids: CASSDRSSGSYNEQFF. As DNA, the CDR3 is TGTGCCAGCAGTGACCGCTCTAGCGGATCCTACAATGAGCAGTTCTTC. This chain links TRBV6-4 with TRBJ2-1, with 7 nucleotides matching TRBD2. Looked up from germline, CDR1 is MRHNA and CDR2 is SNTAGT. CDR3 size: 16 residues. The V segment lost 2 bases and the J segment 1 base; nucleotides outside the gene matches: 5.

The chain links TRBV6-2 or TRBV6-3 to TRBJ2-7, with D perhaps TRBD1 or TRBD2 (5 bases each). The V gene lost 4 bases and the J gene lost 0 bases, with 16 bases spanning the gap. The CDR3 has 16 residues. From germline, CDR1 is MNHEY and CDR2 SVGEGT. The CDR3 DNA reads TGTGCCAGCAGTTGGCGCCAGGGAGAACCCTCCTACGAGCAGTACTTC. It encodes CASSWRQGEPSYEQYF.

This sequence joins TRBV29-1 and TRBJ2-1; D is possibly TRBD2 (6 bases). The CDR3 extends over 15 amino acids. CDR1 and CDR2 (germline): SQVTM, ANQGSEA. Trimming took off 4 bases at V and 4 bases at J, with 17 bases between the two ends. The CDR3 sequence: CSVVMAGNKYNEQFF. The CDR3 DNA reads as TGCAGCGTTGTTATGGCGGGAAATAAATACAATGAGCAGTTCTTC.

V and J are TRBV11-2 and TRBJ2-7, with TRBD2 matching over 8 bases. The V segment lost 3 bases and the J segment 4 bases; nucleotides outside the gene matches: 11. Germline CDR1 is SGHAT and CDR2 is FQNNGV. This CDR3 is 16 amino acids long. CDR3 sequence reads: CASSLGAGEVSYEQYF. The CDR3 region has the DNA TGTGCCAGCAGCTTGGGAGCGGGAGAGGTTAGTTACGAGCAGTACTTC.

The chain has TRBV12-3 or TRBV12-4 and TRBJ2-1; 12 bases match TRBD2. V shed 8 bases, J shed 5 bases, and the junction held 1 base outside the gene matches. The CDR3 has 13 residues. The CDR3 region has the DNA TGTGCCAGCCGGACTAGCGGGAACAATGAGCAGTTCTTC. Amino acid sequence: CASRTSGNNEQFF.

The chain carries TRBV10-3 and TRBJ2-7, with D perhaps TRBD1 or TRBD2 (5 bases each). Deletions cut 6 bases from V and 0 bases from J, with 12 bases between. CDR3 length: 14 amino acids. Germline V gene data show CDR1 as ENHRY and CDR2 as SYGVKD. This CDR3 reads CAIRGTADSYEQYF. CDR3 DNA: TGTGCCATCAGGGGGACCGCGGACTCCTACGAGCAGTACTTC.

The chain employs TRBV3-1 (or the pseudogene TRBV3-2) and TRBJ2-5; tentatively, D is TRBD2 (6 bases). Germline CDR1 LGHDT, CDR2 YNNKEL (reference sequence). V was pared by 0 bases and J by 5 bases, with 10 bases between. The CDR3 is 14 residues long. This chain's CDR3 is CASSQDAGTETQYF. The CDR3 DNA reads as TGTGCCAGCAGCCAAGATGCAGGGACTGAGACCCAGTACTTC.

V and J are TRBV10-3 and TRBJ2-3, with D uncertain. Germline V gene data show CDR1 as ENHRY and CDR2 as SYGVKD. The CDR3 extends over 14 amino acids. V dropped 5 bases and J dropped 2 bases, with 11 bases sitting between them. CDR3 residues: CAISPTASTDTQYF. The CDR3 DNA follows: TGTGCCATCAGTCCTACGGCCTCCACAGATACGCAGTATTTT.

V and J are TRBV20-1 and TRBJ1-2, with D possibly TRBD1 on 6 matching bases. V gave up 3 bases and J gave up 2 bases, with 28 bases separating them. The CDR3 loop spans 19 amino acids. Germline assignment: CDR1 DFQATT and CDR2 SNEGSKA (reference sequence). CDR3 loop: CSASHRTRTEPNPNYGYTF. CDR3 DNA: TGCAGTGCTAGTCATCGGACTAGGACAGAACCAAACCCGAACTATGGCTACACCTTC.

The chain links TRBV28 to TRBJ1-2; 7 positions agree with TRBD1. V lost 5 bases and J lost 7; bases outside the gene matches: 13. CDR1 is MDHEN, CDR2 SYDVKM, per germline. The CDR3 extends over 15 amino acids. CDR3 bases: TGTGCCAGCAGTCTACAGGGGAGCAGACTTTCTGGCTACACCTTC. Translated: CASSLQGSRLSGYTF.

V gene TRBV6-1 combines with J gene TRBJ1-3, with D hard to call. V gave up 4 bases and J gave up 0 bases, with 16 bases separating them. The germline V gene encodes CDR1 MNHNS and CDR2 SASEGT. This CDR3 contains 17 residues. The CDR3 is CASSVTGLLPSGNTIYF. The CDR3 coding sequence is TGTGCCAGCAGTGTTACCGGACTCCTACCCTCTGGAAACACCATATATTTT.

A few counts support this clone. The chain joins TRBV18 to TRBJ1-6, with D tentatively TRBD1 (5 bases). V was clipped by 5 bases and J by 7 bases, with 12 bases between them. CDR3 size: 14 residues. Germline V gives CDR1 KGHSH, CDR2 LQKENI. The CDR3 loop is CASSWDGLNSPLHF. CDR3 in DNA: TGTGCCAGCTCATGGGACGGGCTCAATTCACCCCTCCACTTT.

The V and J genes are TRBV10-3 and TRBJ2-3; D gene ambiguous. The germline V gene encodes CDR1 ENHRY and CDR2 SYGVKD. There are 15 residues in the CDR3. Trimming took off 0 bases at V and 2 bases at J, with 9 bases between the two ends. The CDR3 here is CAISESGGYTDTQYF. The CDR3 nucleotides are TGTGCCATCAGTGAGTCGGGCGGTTACACAGATACGCAGTATTTT.

J is TRBJ1-1 and V is TRBV6-5; no definite D call. V was clipped by 5 bases and J by 1 base, with 8 bases between them. Germline V gene lookup returns CDR1 MNHEY and CDR2 SVGAGI. The CDR3 totals 13 residues. The CDR3 is CASSRAGNTEAFF. In DNA form, the CDR3 reads TGTGCCAGCAGTCGTGCGGGGAACACTGAAGCTTTCTTT.

The V call is TRBV2, the J call TRBJ2-7; the match to TRBD1 covers 10 bases. Germline V lookup: CDR1 SNHLY, CDR2 FYNNEI. After removal of 6 bases from V and 5 bases from J, the junction contained 1 base not matched to a gene. The CDR3 length is 12 residues. The CDR3 is CASRGTGDEQYF. In nucleotides, the CDR3 is TGTGCCAGCAGGGGGACAGGGGACGAGCAGTACTTC.